Listed below are T cell receptor beta chains from one sample, sequenced in a study of early T cells in non-severe SARS-CoV-2 infection. In TCRdb, the 5' RACE reads were re-called with MiXCR into one record per CDR3 protein. This sample carries about 70,000 distinct CDR3 sequences, around 10% of them seen once, and the ten largest clones take 15% to 19%. The source material was whole blood, sampled at baseline. Receptors originate from an adult who was a healthcare worker with PCR-confirmed SARS-CoV-2 infection or an uninfected control (not recorded which). The donor label of this sample is uncertain. Each CDR3 is given with its conserved first and last residue.

V gene: TRBV11-1
J gene: TRBJ2-7
CDR3 protein: CASSRIRTFGLAGDTAREQYF

V gene: TRBV21-1
J gene: TRBJ1-2
CDR3 protein: CASSNRGTYGYTF

V gene: TRBV5-6
J gene: TRBJ1-6
CDR3 protein: CASSLISGGSYNSPLHF

V gene: TRBV6-6
J gene: TRBJ2-3
CDR3 protein: CASSLGLATSDTQYF

V gene: TRBV6-2/TRBV6-3
J gene: TRBJ2-5
CDR3 protein: CASSYSGYYQETQYF

V gene: TRBV20-1
J gene: TRBJ1-1
CDR3 protein: CSAATGGKTEAFF

V gene: TRBV20-1
J gene: TRBJ2-7
CDR3 protein: CSARYQPPSYEQYF

V gene: TRBV7-2
J gene: TRBJ1-1
CDR3 protein: CASTPSSGGNTEAFF

V gene: TRBV12-3/TRBV12-4
J gene: TRBJ2-5
CDR3 protein: CASSFPSGRRGETQYF

V gene: TRBV12-3/TRBV12-4
J gene: TRBJ2-7
CDR3 protein: CASSTGTGGSYEQYF

V gene: TRBV12-3/TRBV12-4
J gene: TRBJ2-1
CDR3 protein: CASSPGLAGESYNEQFF

V gene: TRBV2
J gene: TRBJ1-5
CDR3 protein: CASSENGKPNQPQHF

V gene: TRBV10-3
J gene: TRBJ1-2
CDR3 protein: CAIRPTGSGYTF

V gene: TRBV11-2
J gene: TRBJ2-2
CDR3 protein: CASSRGGAAGELFF

V gene: TRBV2
J gene: TRBJ1-1
CDR3 protein: CASSSDGNTEAFF

V gene: TRBV15
J gene: TRBJ1-4
CDR3 protein: CAAGIPTNEKLFF

V gene: TRBV10-1
J gene: TRBJ2-4
CDR3 protein: CASPRDTQLGYF

V gene: TRBV20-1
J gene: TRBJ2-7
CDR3 protein: CSASLPGNSYEQYF

V gene: TRBV19
J gene: TRBJ1-1
CDR3 protein: CASKWDRNTEAFF

V gene: TRBV6-6
J gene: TRBJ2-3
CDR3 protein: CASSLSTKGGTQYF

V gene: TRBV6-4
J gene: TRBJ1-4
CDR3 protein: CASSLGPMEKLFF

V gene: TRBV19
J gene: TRBJ1-1
CDR3 protein: CASSMGWGTEASF

V gene: TRBV6-2/TRBV6-3
J gene: TRBJ1-5
CDR3 protein: CASSYSTGQPQHF